The 9 T cell receptor beta chains presented below share a single source sample, sequenced in a study of shared clonotypes between healthy human individuals. CD45RO-negative, CCR7-positively selected cells formed the naive CD8 fraction, excluding terminally differentiated effector memory CD45RA+ cells. The table came from immunoSEQ multiplex PCR; TCRdb's copy has only in-frame clones and leaves some out. Here the sample spans approximately 590,000 clones, 95% to 96% being singletons. The sequenced sample consisted of naive CD8+ T cells sorted from blood. The receptors stem from a woman aged 25 to 39 in good health.

The chain is built from TRBV4-1 and TRBJ2-1, with a tentative D call TRBD1 (5 bases). The germline CDR1 and CDR2 sequences are MGHRA and YSYEKL. The CDR3 is made up of 17 amino acids. V was trimmed by 0 bases and J by 4 bases, leaving 16 bases between them. Written as DNA, the CDR3 is TGCGCCAGCAGCCAAGATGGGGCGGCGACCATATACAATGAGCAGTTCTTC. Amino acids: CASSQDGAATIYNEQFF.

The V gene is TRBV5-1, the J gene TRBJ2-1; D is undetermined. Looked up from germline, CDR1 is SGHRS and CDR2 is YFSETQ. V was clipped by 4 bases and J by 1 base, with 12 bases between them. The CDR3 is made up of 15 amino acids. CDR3 protein: CASSLEEGSYNEQFF. CDR3 in DNA: TGCGCCAGCAGCCTTGAGGAAGGGTCCTACAATGAGCAGTTCTTC.

The rearrangement uses TRBV27 and TRBJ2-7; TRBD1 agrees at 12 bases. The CDR3 extends over 15 amino acids. The ends lost 4 bases at V and 7 bases at J; junction bases unmatched: 8. CDR1 MNHEY and CDR2 SMNVEV come from the germline V gene (reference sequence). CDR3 sequence: CASSWGTGGLSEQYF. As DNA, the CDR3 is TGTGCCAGCAGTTGGGGGACAGGGGGCCTCTCGGAGCAGTACTTC.

This rearrangement joins TRBV11-2 to TRBJ2-1; D gene unclear. Looked up from germline, CDR1 is SGHAT and CDR2 is FQNNGV. V was pared by 2 bases and J by 6 bases, with 17 bases between. The CDR3 is made up of 16 amino acids. CDR3 protein: CASSLIRSIAVNEQFF. The CDR3, as DNA: TGTGCCAGCAGCTTAATTCGCAGTATTGCAGTCAATGAGCAGTTCTTC.

The rearrangement joins TRBV27 to TRBJ2-1; 11 positions match TRBD2. The CDR3 contains 19 residues. The germline V gene has CDR1 MNHEY and CDR2 SMNVEV (reference sequence). Trimming took 4 bases from V and 7 from J; bases not matched to a gene: 18. CDR3 residues: CASSSDDPLLAGVLNEQFF. CDR3 DNA: TGTGCCAGCAGTTCCGACGATCCTTTACTAGCGGGAGTGTTAAATGAGCAGTTCTTC.

The count of this clone is one. The chain carries TRBV5-1 and TRBJ2-7; D not resolved. This CDR3 has 14 amino acids. Germline V gene lookup returns CDR1 SGHRS and CDR2 YFSETQ. Trimming stripped 1 base from V and 3 bases from J, with 11 bases between. CDR3: CASSLRVVGYEQYF. The CDR3 coding sequence is TGCGCCAGCAGCTTGAGGGTTGTCGGCTACGAGCAGTACTTC.

The chain's CDR3 is CASSLVGVPSNQPQHF. The DNA for the CDR3 is TGTGCCAGCAGCTTAGTGGGGGTCCCAAGCAATCAGCCCCAGCATTTT. The chain carries TRBV7-2 and TRBJ1-5, with D possibly matching TRBD1 (5 bases). V dropped 1 base and J dropped 1 base, with 11 bases sitting between them. Looked up from germline, CDR1 is SGHTA and CDR2 is FQGNSA. The length of the CDR3 is 16 residues.

This sequence joins TRBV27 and TRBJ2-1; no firm D call. The V gene lost 5 bases and the J gene lost 3 bases, with 14 bases spanning the gap. Germline V gene lookup returns CDR1 MNHEY and CDR2 SMNVEV (reference sequence). The CDR3 spans 15 residues. CDR3 in amino acids: CASSPSLFRYNEQFF. DNA of the CDR3: TGTGCCAGCAGTCCCTCTTTGTTTCGCTACAATGAGCAGTTCTTC.

The CDR3 sequence is CASSLSPDVEQFF. CDR3 DNA sequence: TGTGCCAGCAGTTTAAGCCCAGACGTGGAGCAGTTCTTC. The chain recombines TRBV27 with TRBJ2-1; no reliable D call. The V end lost 2 bases, the J end lost 10 bases, and 12 bases lay between the germline ends. Looked up from germline, CDR1 is MNHEY and CDR2 is SMNVEV (reference sequence). The length of the CDR3 is 13 residues.